This T cell receptor beta chain was retrieved from a study of T cell responses to AZD1222 COVID-19 vaccine. Here immunoSEQ multiplex PCR was the method, and the copy in TCRdb shows in-frame clones only, minus some. Of about 210,000 clones detected, approximately 92% appear once; the ten largest clones hold approximately 1.5%. The V gene lost 0 bases and the J gene lost 5 bases, with 22 bases spanning the gap. Germline V gene data show CDR1 as LGHNA and CDR2 as YSLEER. The CDR3 spans 18 residues. The material was peripheral blood, obtained on day 0 of AZD1222 vaccination. The chain has TRBV4-3 and TRBJ1-2, with D unclear. This receptor was taken from an adult in good health. As DNA, the CDR3 is TGCGCCAGCAGCCAAGAGGTCGCAGATGCTATTGGCCATTATGGCTACACCTTC. It encodes CASSQEVADAIGHYGYTF.